This T cell receptor beta chain was profiled in a study of a mutant IDH1 vaccine in newly diagnosed glioma. The sample's time point: week 35, safety follow-up. Doses of 300 ug of mutant IDH1 20-mer peptide were given with topical imiquimod. Profiled with immunoSEQ multiplex PCR; TCRdb holds only in-frame clones, not every one. This sample has around 60,000 clones, with less than 90% found just once. V trimming: 4 bases; J trimming: 6 bases; junction bases outside the gene matches: 7. The CDR3 is 14 amino acids. Germline loops: CDR1 LGHNA, CDR2 YNFKEQ. This clone was seen once. As yet, its antigen is unknown.

This sequence originates from a young man with glioma. This chain connects TRBV4-2 to TRBJ2-7; 9 bases map to TRBD1. The sample in question was PBMCs, obtained from a glioma patient whose treatment included an IDH1 peptide vaccine. In DNA, the CDR3 is TGTGCCAGCAGCCGGGGACAGGGTAGCACCGAGCAGTACTTC. Its protein product is CASSRGQGSTEQYF.